One sample yielded the 14 T cell receptor beta chains listed below, sequenced in a study of shared clonotypes between healthy human individuals. Generated by immunoSEQ multiplex PCR, the TCRdb table keeps only in-frame clones and is missing some. This sample has 950,000 to 1,300,000 clones, with about 76% found just once. The sequencing input was memory CD4+ T cells sorted from blood. Subset indicated: CD45RA-negative fraction. These receptors came from a man aged 18 to 29 in good health.

Details on this clone: A read error may be the cause here, since a much bigger clone is one base away. This chain joins TRBV6-6 and TRBJ2-5; D is unresolved. Germline assignment: CDR1 MNHNY and CDR2 SVGAGI (reference sequence). The CDR3 runs 11 residues. V shed 6 bases and J shed 2 bases, with 4 bases lying between them. The CDR3 coding sequence is TGTGCCAGCAGCATACAAGAGACCCAGTACTTC. Translation gives CASSIQETQYF.

In the case of this clone: This sample includes further DNA sequences coding for the same CDR3. The chain joins TRBV6-5 to TRBJ2-3; D is unclear. This CDR3 contains 12 residues. CDR1 and CDR2 from the germline V gene are MNHEY and SVGAGI. Trimming left V 6 bases short and J 8 bases short, with 12 bases between. CDR3 residues: CASSRLGGTQYF. The CDR3 DNA follows: TGTGCCAGCAGCAGACTCGGTGGTACGCAGTATTTT.

The table lists this clone with a few counts. The chain employs TRBV4-1 and TRBJ1-3; perhaps TRBD1 as D (6 bases). CDR1 is MGHRA and CDR2 is YSYEKL in the germline V gene. The CDR3 is made up of 15 amino acids. Between the trimmed V and J ends, which lost 2 bases and 4 bases, there was a span of 12 bases. In DNA form, the CDR3 reads TGCGCCAGCAGCCAAACCAGGGGAGGGGGAAACACCATATATTTT. Translating gives CASSQTRGGGNTIYF.

The chain has TRBV6-1 and TRBJ1-2; 7 bases align to TRBD1. In germline, CDR1 is MNHNS, CDR2 SASEGT. The length of the CDR3 is 15 residues. V trimming: 2 bases; J trimming: 8 bases; junction bases outside the gene matches: 11. CDR3 protein: CASSERLQGERGYTF. The CDR3 nucleotides are TGTGCCAGCAGTGAACGTTTGCAGGGGGAGAGGGGCTACACCTTC.

The rearrangement uses TRBV11-2 and TRBJ1-5, with D perhaps matching TRBD1 (5 bases). CDR1 and CDR2 from the germline V gene are SGHAT and FQNNGV. The CDR3 is 15 amino acids. V was pared by 2 bases and J by 5 bases, with 13 bases between. As DNA, the CDR3 is TGTGCCAGCAGCTTAAAGCCAGGGTGGGATCAGCCCCAGCATTTT. Amino acid sequence: CASSLKPGWDQPQHF.

The chain combines TRBV4-1 with TRBJ2-7; the match to TRBD2 covers 7 bases. CDR1 MGHRA and CDR2 YSYEKL come from the germline V gene. The V segment lost 0 bases and the J segment 6 bases; nucleotides outside the gene matches: 8. The CDR3 spans 15 residues. CDR3 residues: CASSQDPGGSSEQYF. Here the CDR3 DNA reads TGCGCCAGCAGCCAAGATCCGGGAGGCTCAAGCGAGCAGTACTTC.

The chain employs TRBV18 and TRBJ1-1; D perhaps matches TRBD1 (5 bases). Trimming shortened V by 4 bases and J by 1 base, and 10 bases separated the two germline ends. Germline V CDR1 and CDR2: KGHSH, LQKENI. The CDR3 extends over 14 amino acids. In DNA, the CDR3 is TGTGCCAGCTCACAGGGACTGACGAACACTGAAGCTTTCTTT. This translates into CASSQGLTNTEAFF.

The chain couples TRBV27 to TRBJ2-7; 15 positions match TRBD2. Germline-derived CDR1 and CDR2 are MNHEY and SMNVEV (reference sequence). The trim removed 4 bases at V and 4 bases at J, leaving 8 bases unmatched. CDR3 length equals 17 residues. The CDR3 protein is CASSSLGLAGGVYEQYF. In DNA, the CDR3 is TGTGCCAGCAGTTCCCTGGGACTAGCGGGGGGTGTATACGAGCAGTACTTC.

The CDR3 DNA follows: TGTGCCACGGACCGCGCGGGGGGGCGGATGGATGAGCAGTTCTTC. This gives the protein CATDRAGGRMDEQFF. The J gene is TRBJ2-1, the V gene TRBV7-9; 9 nucleotides agree with TRBD2. J gave up 8 bases and V 10 bases, and 15 bases lay outside the gene matches. CDR1 is SEHNR and CDR2 is FQNEAQ in the germline V gene (reference sequence). CDR3 length equals 15 residues.

The chain links TRBV5-6 to TRBJ2-5; 7 bases align to TRBD1. This CDR3 spans 16 amino acids. Losses at the gene ends were 4 bases for V and 2 bases for J; bases not matched to a gene: 11. The germline V gene encodes CDR1 SGHDT and CDR2 YYEEEE. CDR3 amino acids: CASSRPETGRQETQYF. DNA of the CDR3: TGTGCCAGCAGCCGGCCCGAGACAGGGCGACAAGAGACCCAGTACTTC.

This chain links TRBV7-3 with TRBJ2-5, with D perhaps TRBD1 (7 bases). V lost 5 bases, J lost 4 bases, and 14 bases lay in between. CDR1 SGHTA and CDR2 FQGTGA come from the germline V gene. This CDR3 contains 14 residues. The CDR3 DNA reads TGTGCCAGCAGCCGACAGGGAGGAGGAGAGACCCAGTACTTC. Protein sequence: CASSRQGGGETQYF.

This clone has a handful of counts. This specimen includes other DNA sequences encoding the same CDR3. The J gene is TRBJ2-3, the V gene TRBV7-3, with 7 nucleotides matching TRBD2. This CDR3 comprises 16 residues. The ends lost 3 bases at V and 0 bases at J; junction bases unmatched: 6. CDR1 SGHTA and CDR2 FQGTGA come from the germline V gene. The CDR3 reads CASSFSSGGSTDTQYF. CDR3 nucleotides: TGTGCCAGCAGCTTTTCTAGCGGTGGTAGCACAGATACGCAGTATTTT.

The V and J genes are TRBV19 and TRBJ1-2; D is possibly TRBD1 (5 bases). In germline, CDR1 is LNHDA, CDR2 SQIVND (reference sequence). The CDR3 has 14 residues. Trimming cost V 5 bases and J 4 bases, with 14 bases left between them. The CDR3 is CASSQITGIYGYTF. The CDR3 DNA follows: TGTGCCAGTAGTCAAATTACAGGCATCTATGGCTACACCTTC.

V and J are TRBV7-9 and TRBJ2-3; D gene ambiguous. Trimming took off 5 bases at V and 5 bases at J, with 11 bases between the two ends. The CDR3 is made up of 13 amino acids. Germline V gives CDR1 SEHNR, CDR2 FQNEAQ (reference sequence). CDR3 nucleotide sequence: TGTGCCAGCAGCCAACGGGTTATAGATACGCAGTATTTT. Its protein product is CASSQRVIDTQYF.